A selection of T cell receptor beta chains follows, all from one sample in a study of T cells in Graves' hyperthyroidism and ophthalmopathy. From the multiplex PCR reads, TCRdb called clonotypes with MiXCR, one entry per CDR3 protein. The data contain roughly 360,000 distinct CDR3 sequences, roughly 14% of them singletons. The sequencing sample was made of blood. Every receptor here comes from a man in his thirties or forties with Graves' hyperthyroidism that later progressed to Graves' ophthalmopathy. CDR3s include the opening cysteine and the closing phenylalanine or tryptophan. Part of the rows lack a size; the others show once, few, many or a class for expanded clones.

CDR3 | J | size | V
CASTRGQLGNSPLHF | TRBJ1-6 | NA | TRBV5-1
CASSRDSGGYTF | TRBJ1-2 | few | TRBV6-1
CASSPLIAGGNEQFF | TRBJ2-1 | few | TRBV18
CSASNGMNTEAFF | TRBJ1-1 | few | TRBV20-1
CASSFQREGAEAFF | TRBJ1-1 | many | TRBV12-3/TRBV12-4
CASSPRTGGAGNEKLFF | TRBJ1-4 | few | TRBV5-1
CASSVVDRSSNQPQHF | TRBJ1-5 | few | TRBV9
CASSVGPGTVLGNTEAFF | TRBJ1-1 | many | TRBV9
CASSNRTGYNSPLHF | TRBJ1-6 | NA | TRBV9
CASSEQGGQPQHF | TRBJ1-5 | many | TRBV9
CASKSDRVYQPQHF | TRBJ1-5 | many | TRBV6-1